These 17 T cell receptor beta chains originate from one sample sequenced in a study of T cell responses to AZD1222 COVID-19 vaccine. This table comes from immunoSEQ multiplex PCR, and its TCRdb copy is limited to in-frame clones, with some not included. The data show 180,000 or so clones, approximately 90% seen once. The material sequenced was peripheral blood, taken 28 days after the second AZD1222 dose. Every receptor here comes from an adult who received the AZD1222 COVID-19 vaccine.

This clone was detected only once. This chain uses TRBV11-3 with TRBJ1-1; no definite D call. The CDR3 loop spans 13 amino acids. Germline V gives CDR1 SGHNT, CDR2 YENEEA. V was cut by 3 bases and J by 1 base, with 6 bases left in between. CDR3 nucleotide sequence: TGTGCCAGCAGCTTGGAGGGGAACACTGAAGCTTTCTTT. Translating it yields CASSLEGNTEAFF. Full variable domain (outside the CDR3, taken from reference TRBV11-3 and TRBJ1-1): EAGVVQSPRYKIIEKKQPVAFWCNPISGHNTLYWYLQNLGQGPELLIRYENEEAVDDSQLPKDRFSAERLKGVDSTLKIQPAELGDSAVYLCASSLEGNTEAFFGQGTRLTVV.

This clone was observed a single time. This chain joins TRBV28 and TRBJ2-3; TRBD1 agrees at 9 bases. The V gene end was trimmed by 5 bases and the J gene end by 2 bases; junction bases not matched to a gene: 11. This CDR3 region has 17 residues. Looked up from germline, CDR1 is MDHEN and CDR2 is SYDVKM. The CDR3 sequence is CASSPRAGTGYTDTQYF. The CDR3 nucleotides read TGTGCCAGCAGTCCTCGAGCCGGGACAGGGTACACAGATACGCAGTATTTT.

For this clone: Germline and junction disagree at one end, which may indicate a read error. V usage is TRBV20-1 and J usage is TRBJ1-2; tentatively, D is TRBD1 (6 bases). CDR3 length: 11 amino acids. The germline gives CDR1 DFQATT, CDR2 SNEGSKA (reference sequence). The CDR3 nucleotides are TGCAGTGCTACTTCGTCCCGGGACAACAGCTTC. Its translation: CSATSSRDNSF.

The chain is built from TRBV19 and TRBJ1-2, with D possibly matching TRBD1 (5 bases). Per germline, CDR1 LNHDA and CDR2 SQIVND (reference sequence). The CDR3 totals 12 residues. The V end was cut by 1 base, the J end by 8 bases, with 8 bases between. The CDR3 DNA reads as TGTGCCAGTAGTATAGGGGGGAGAGGCTACACCTTC. This sequence encodes CASSIGGRGYTF.

The J gene is TRBJ1-1, the V gene TRBV3-1 (or the pseudogene TRBV3-2); D remains ambiguous. This CDR3 is 13 amino acids long. The germline V gene encodes CDR1 LGHDT and CDR2 YNNKEL (reference sequence). V gave up 3 bases and J gave up 5 bases, with 10 bases separating them. CDR3 loop: CASSQRLGTEAFF. CDR3 sequence (DNA): TGTGCCAGCAGCCAGAGGCTGGGAACTGAAGCTTTCTTT.

V usage is TRBV15 and J usage is TRBJ1-2; D is uncertain. Looked up from germline, CDR1 is LNHNV and CDR2 is YYDKDF (reference sequence). V was pared by 8 bases and J by 3 bases, with 10 bases between. The length of the CDR3 is 12 residues. The CDR3 here is CATGLADYGYTF. In nucleotides, the CDR3 is TGTGCCACCGGCCTGGCAGACTATGGCTACACCTTC.

The chain uses TRBV4-3 and TRBJ1-2; D not certain. V gave up 0 bases and J gave up 7 bases, with 9 bases separating them. Per germline, CDR1 LGHNA and CDR2 YSLEER. This CDR3 region has 13 residues. The DNA of the CDR3 is TGCGCCAGCAGCCAAGATCGAAGCGGTGGCTACACCTTC. Encoded protein: CASSQDRSGGYTF.

This chain uses TRBV4-3 with TRBJ1-4; D is uncertain. CDR3 length: 15 amino acids. V dropped 5 bases and J dropped 4 bases, with 14 bases sitting between them. CDR1 LGHNA and CDR2 YSLEER come from the germline V gene. This chain's CDR3 is CASSSQVVGNEKLFF. DNA of the CDR3: TGCGCCAGCAGCTCTCAGGTCGTCGGTAATGAAAAACTGTTTTTT.

This clone came up once. The V call is TRBV18, the J call TRBJ2-4; 10 nucleotides match TRBD1. This CDR3 has 17 amino acids. Germline loops: CDR1 KGHSH, CDR2 LQKENI. Trimming removed 4 bases from V and 0 bases from J; junction bases left unmatched: 6. CDR3 region: CASSQLDRGVAKNIQYF. CDR3 in DNA: TGTGCCAGCTCACAACTGGACAGGGGGGTAGCCAAAAACATTCAGTACTTC. The variable domain in full, completed from reference TRBV18 and TRBJ2-4, reads NAGVMQNPRHLVRRRGQEARLRCSPMKGHSHVYWYRQLPEEGLKFMVYLQKENIIDESGMPKERFSAEFPKEGPSILRIQQVVRGDSAAYFCASSQLDRGVAKNIQYFGAGTRLSVL.

The chain couples TRBV4-3 to TRBJ1-1, with a possible D match to TRBD1 (6 bases). The CDR3 runs 13 residues. Germline CDR1 reads LGHNA; CDR2 reads YSLEER. Trimming took off 0 bases at V and 8 bases at J, with 10 bases between the two ends. CDR3 region: CASSQEHGTEAFF. CDR3 coding DNA: TGCGCCAGCAGCCAAGAACACGGGACAGAAGCTTTCTTT.

This clone was seen a single time. This chain joins TRBV10-3 and TRBJ1-1, with 9 bases identical to TRBD1. Germline V gene data show CDR1 as ENHRY and CDR2 as SYGVKD. The V and J ends lost 10 bases and 3 bases, in that order; junction bases with no gene match: 9. The CDR3 loop spans 14 amino acids. The CDR3 bases are TGTGCCACCCTATTGGACAGGGGATACACTGAAGCTTTCTTT. Protein: CATLLDRGYTEAFF.

The chain employs TRBV27 and TRBJ1-5, with D maybe TRBD1 (5 bases). The V gene lost 1 base and the J gene lost 1 base, with 23 bases spanning the gap. Germline assignment: CDR1 MNHEY and CDR2 SMNVEV (reference sequence). The CDR3 length is 20 residues. The CDR3 here is CASSLLALGLGGMSNQPQHF. CDR3 nucleotide sequence: TGTGCCAGCAGTTTATTAGCCCTGGGATTGGGGGGGATGAGCAATCAGCCCCAGCATTTT.

The chain links TRBV30 to TRBJ1-1; D is ambiguous. Trimming removed 0 bases from V and 4 bases from J, with 3 bases in between. The germline V gene encodes CDR1 GTSNPN and CDR2 SVGIG (reference sequence). The CDR3 runs to 11 residues. CDR3 bases: TGTGCCTGGAGTGTCACCACTGAAGCTTTCTTT. This codes for CAWSVTTEAFF.

This rearrangement joins TRBV6-5 to TRBJ1-2; D is unresolved. V was shortened by 3 bases and J by 8 bases, with 19 bases between the two germline ends. The CDR3 length is 15 residues. The V gene's germline CDR1 is MNHEY and CDR2 SVGAGI. CDR3 in amino acids: CASSYSRVKTSGYTF. The CDR3 coding sequence is TGTGCCAGCAGTTATTCAAGGGTTAAGACTTCAGGCTACACCTTC.

The V call is TRBV10-1, the J call TRBJ1-1, with a possible D match to TRBD1 (5 bases). The germline V gene encodes CDR1 WNHNN and CDR2 SYGVQD (reference sequence). The V gene lost 8 bases and the J gene lost 5 bases, with 12 bases spanning the gap. CDR3 size: 12 residues. The CDR3 DNA follows: TGCGCCAGCGTTGGGAGGGGTACTGAAGCTTTCTTT. Its translation is CASVGRGTEAFF.

This chain connects TRBV14 to TRBJ2-5; D tentatively reads TRBD1 or TRBD2 (6 bases each). The V end was cut by 0 bases, the J end by 2 bases, with 16 bases between. CDR1 is SGHDN, CDR2 FVKESK, per germline. This CDR3 has 17 amino acids. The CDR3 is CASSQDQGRPFQETQYF. The CDR3 bases are TGTGCCAGCAGCCAAGATCAGGGGAGGCCTTTTCAAGAGACCCAGTACTTC.

The chain links TRBV20-1 to TRBJ1-1, with TRBD1 matching over 9 bases. The J segment lost 7 bases and the V segment lost 3 bases, leaving 6 bases of the junction unmatched. The CDR3 has 13 residues. Germline CDR1 and CDR2: DFQATT and SNEGSKA (reference sequence). The DNA of the CDR3 is TGCAGTGCTAGTGGGACAGGGCTACTTGAAGCTTTCTTT. It is translated as CSASGTGLLEAFF.